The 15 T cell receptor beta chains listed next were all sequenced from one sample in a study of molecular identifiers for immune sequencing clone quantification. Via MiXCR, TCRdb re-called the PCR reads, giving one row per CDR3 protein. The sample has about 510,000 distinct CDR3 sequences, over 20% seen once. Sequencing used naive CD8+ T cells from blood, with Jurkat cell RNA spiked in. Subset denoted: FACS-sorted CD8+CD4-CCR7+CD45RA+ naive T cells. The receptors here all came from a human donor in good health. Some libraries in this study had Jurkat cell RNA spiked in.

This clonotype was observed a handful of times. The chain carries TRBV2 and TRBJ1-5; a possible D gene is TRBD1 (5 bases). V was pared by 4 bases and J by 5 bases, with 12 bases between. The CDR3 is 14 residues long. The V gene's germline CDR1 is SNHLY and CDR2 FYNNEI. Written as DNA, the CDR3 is TGTGCCAGCAGTGGGATGGGGGGGGATCAGCCCCAGCATTTT. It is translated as CASSGMGGDQPQHF.

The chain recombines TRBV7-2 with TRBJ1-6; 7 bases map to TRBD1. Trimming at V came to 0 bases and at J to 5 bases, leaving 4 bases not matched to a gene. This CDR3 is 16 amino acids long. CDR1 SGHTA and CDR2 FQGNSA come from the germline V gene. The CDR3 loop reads CASSLAGDSHNSPLHF. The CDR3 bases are TGTGCCAGCAGCTTAGCGGGGGACAGCCATAATTCACCCCTCCACTTT.

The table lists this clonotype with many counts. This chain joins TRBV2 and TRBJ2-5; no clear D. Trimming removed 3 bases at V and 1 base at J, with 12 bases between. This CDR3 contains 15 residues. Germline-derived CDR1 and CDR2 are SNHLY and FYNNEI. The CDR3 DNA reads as TGTGCCAGCAGTGATCCGGCAGGCTCCCAAGAGACCCAGTACTTC. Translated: CASSDPAGSQETQYF.

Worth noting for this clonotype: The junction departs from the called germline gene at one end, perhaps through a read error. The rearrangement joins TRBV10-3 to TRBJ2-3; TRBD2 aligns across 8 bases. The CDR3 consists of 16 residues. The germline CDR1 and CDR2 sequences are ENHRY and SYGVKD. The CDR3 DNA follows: TGTGCCATCGGTGAGTCCGGGACTAGAGGGAGAGATACGCAGTATTTT. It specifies CAIGESGTRGRDTQYF.

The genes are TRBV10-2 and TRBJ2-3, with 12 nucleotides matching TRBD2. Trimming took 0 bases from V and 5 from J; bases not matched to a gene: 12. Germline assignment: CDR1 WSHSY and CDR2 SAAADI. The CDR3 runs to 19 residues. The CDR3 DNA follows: TGCGCCAGCAGTGAGTCGACTAGCGGGAGCTTTCACGGCATAGATACGCAGTATTTT. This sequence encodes CASSESTSGSFHGIDTQYF.

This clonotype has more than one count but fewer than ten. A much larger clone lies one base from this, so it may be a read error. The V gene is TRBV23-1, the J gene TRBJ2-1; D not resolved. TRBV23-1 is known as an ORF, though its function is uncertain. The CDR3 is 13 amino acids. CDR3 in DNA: TGCACCAGCAGTCCCTTCGATCCCAATGAGCAGTTCTTC. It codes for CTSSPFDPNEQFF.

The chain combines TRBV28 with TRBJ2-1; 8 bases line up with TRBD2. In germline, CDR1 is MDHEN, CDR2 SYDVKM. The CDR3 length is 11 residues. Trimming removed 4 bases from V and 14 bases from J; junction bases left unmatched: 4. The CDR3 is CASSSGLGKFF. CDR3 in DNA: TGTGCCAGCAGTTCGGGACTAGGTAAGTTCTTC.

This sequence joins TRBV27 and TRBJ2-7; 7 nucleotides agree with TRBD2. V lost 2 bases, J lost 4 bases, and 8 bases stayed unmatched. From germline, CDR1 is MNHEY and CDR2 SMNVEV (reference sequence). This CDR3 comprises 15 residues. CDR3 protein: CASSLADGGGYEQYF. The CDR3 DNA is TGTGCCAGCAGTTTAGCCGATGGCGGGGGATACGAGCAGTACTTC.

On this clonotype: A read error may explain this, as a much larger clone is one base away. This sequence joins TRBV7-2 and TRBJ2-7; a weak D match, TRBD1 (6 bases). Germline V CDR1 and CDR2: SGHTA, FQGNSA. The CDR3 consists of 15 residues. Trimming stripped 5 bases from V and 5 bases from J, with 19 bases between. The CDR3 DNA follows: TGTGCCAGCAGCCCTCGGACAGAGAAGACTAACGAGCAGTACTTC. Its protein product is CASSPRTEKTNEQYF. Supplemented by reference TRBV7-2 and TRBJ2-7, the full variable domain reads GAGVSQSPSNKVTEKGKDVELRCDPISGHTALYWYRQSLGQGLEFLIYFQGNSAPDKSGLPSDRFSAERTGGSVSTLTIQRTQQEDSAVYLCASSPRTEKTNEQYFGPGTRLTVT.

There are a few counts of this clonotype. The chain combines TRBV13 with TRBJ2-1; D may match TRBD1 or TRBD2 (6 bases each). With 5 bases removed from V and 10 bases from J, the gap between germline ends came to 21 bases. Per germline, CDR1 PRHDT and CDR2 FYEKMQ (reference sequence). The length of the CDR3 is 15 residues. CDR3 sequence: CASSAPGAYGLEQFF. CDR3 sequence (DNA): TGTGCCAGCAGCGCCCCGGGGGCCTACGGGTTGGAGCAGTTCTTC.

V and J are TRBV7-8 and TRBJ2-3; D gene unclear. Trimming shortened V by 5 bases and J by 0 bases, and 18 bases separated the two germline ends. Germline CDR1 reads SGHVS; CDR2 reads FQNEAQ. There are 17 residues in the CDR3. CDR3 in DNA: TGTGCCAGCAGCCCAAGAGGTGTGGGATCTAGCACAGATACGCAGTATTTT. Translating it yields CASSPRGVGSSTDTQYF.

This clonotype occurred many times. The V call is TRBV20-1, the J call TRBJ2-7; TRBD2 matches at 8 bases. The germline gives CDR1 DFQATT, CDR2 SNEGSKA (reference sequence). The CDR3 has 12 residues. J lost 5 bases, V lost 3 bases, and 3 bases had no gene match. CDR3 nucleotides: TGCAGTGCTAGGTCGCGGGGGGACGAGCAGTACTTC. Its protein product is CSARSRGDEQYF.

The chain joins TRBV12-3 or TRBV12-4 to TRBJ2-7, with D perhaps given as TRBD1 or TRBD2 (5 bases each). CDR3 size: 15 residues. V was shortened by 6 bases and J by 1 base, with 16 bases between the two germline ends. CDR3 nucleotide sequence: TGTGCCAGCAGCGGGGACGACCCCGGGTCCTACGAGCAGTACTTC. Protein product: CASSGDDPGSYEQYF.

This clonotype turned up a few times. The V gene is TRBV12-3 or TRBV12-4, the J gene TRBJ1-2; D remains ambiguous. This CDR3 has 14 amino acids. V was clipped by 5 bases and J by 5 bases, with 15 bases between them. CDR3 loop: CASSPDGGAYGYTF. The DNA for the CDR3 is TGTGCCAGCAGTCCTGACGGCGGAGCGTATGGCTACACCTTC.

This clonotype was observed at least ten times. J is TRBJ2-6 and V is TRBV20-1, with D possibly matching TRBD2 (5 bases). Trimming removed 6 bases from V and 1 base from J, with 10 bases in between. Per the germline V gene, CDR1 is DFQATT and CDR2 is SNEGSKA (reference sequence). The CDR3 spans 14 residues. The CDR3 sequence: CSAPRGSGANVLTF. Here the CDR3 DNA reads TGCAGTGCCCCACGAGGGTCTGGGGCCAACGTCCTGACTTTC.